These 12 T cell receptor beta chains came from one sample sequenced in a study of blood T cell repertoires in COVID-19. Clones were sequenced by immunoSEQ multiplex PCR, and TCRdb holds only the in-frame ones, with some missing. The table lists just over 300,000 clones, 89% of them singletons. What was sequenced was PBMCs or T cells enriched from blood (not recorded which). These receptors were taken from a woman aged 40 to 50 who had recovered from COVID-19.

V usage is TRBV15 and J usage is TRBJ1-2; 9 positions agree with TRBD1. With V trimmed by 2 bases and J by 4 bases, 17 bases remained unmatched. In germline, CDR1 is LNHNV, CDR2 YYDKDF (reference sequence). CDR3 length: 19 amino acids. This chain's CDR3 is CATSRPNDPNRGRVYGYTF. As DNA, the CDR3 is TGTGCCACCAGCAGACCCAACGATCCCAACAGGGGGCGAGTCTATGGCTACACCTTC.

The chain combines TRBV4-3 with TRBJ2-7; TRBD2 agrees at 11 bases. Looked up from germline, CDR1 is LGHNA and CDR2 is YSLEER. V was pared by 2 bases and J by 5 bases, with 5 bases of the junction left unmatched. The length of the CDR3 is 15 residues. For the CDR3, the DNA is TGCGCCAGCAGCCAATCTAGCGGGAGGAACGACGAGCAGTACTTC. Translating gives CASSQSSGRNDEQYF.

This clone has a single count. The chain links TRBV11-3 to TRBJ2-1, with 14 bases that match TRBD2. This CDR3 is built from 20 residues. The junction had 14 bases not matched to a gene; V was cut back by 1 base and J by 6 bases. The germline CDR1 and CDR2 sequences are SGHNT and YENEEA. In DNA, the CDR3 is TGTGCCAGCAGCTTAGTATCCGGGACTAGCGGGAGACCCTTGGGCAATGAGCAGTTCTTC. Its protein product is CASSLVSGTSGRPLGNEQFF.

The V call is TRBV12-3 or TRBV12-4, the J call TRBJ2-1; weak D call: TRBD2 (5 bases). This CDR3 region has 13 residues. The V and J ends lost 3 bases and 10 bases respectively, with 13 bases between them. The DNA for the CDR3 is TGTGCCAGCAGTTTTAGGGCCTCGGGGGAGCAGTTCTTC. Its translation: CASSFRASGEQFF.

V and J are TRBV9 and TRBJ2-3; 11 bases are a match to TRBD1. V lost 4 bases, J lost 5 bases, and 9 bases stayed unmatched. This CDR3 has 16 amino acids. Germline CDR1 SGDLS, CDR2 YYNGEE. The CDR3 DNA is TGTGCCAGCAGCTCAGGGGCGGGACAGGGGGTAGATACGCAGTATTTT. The encoded protein is CASSSGAGQGVDTQYF.

The V call is TRBV4-2, the J call TRBJ1-1; a weak D match, TRBD1 (5 bases). Germline V gene lookup returns CDR1 LGHNA and CDR2 YNFKEQ. V lost 0 bases, J lost 3 bases, and 8 bases lay in between. CDR3 size: 14 residues. The DNA of the CDR3 is TGTGCCAGCAGCCAAGAAGCGGGGGACACTGAAGCTTTCTTT. Translating it yields CASSQEAGDTEAFF.

This chain connects TRBV18 to TRBJ1-3; tentative D call: TRBD1 (6 bases). The germline CDR1 and CDR2 sequences are KGHSH and LQKENI. Trimming pared 2 bases from V and 2 bases from J, leaving 13 bases between. This CDR3 comprises 16 residues. CDR3 nucleotide sequence: TGTGCCAGCTCACCAAGTGCCGACAGGACTGGAAACACCATATATTTT. This sequence encodes CASSPSADRTGNTIYF.

V gene TRBV12-3 or TRBV12-4 combines with J gene TRBJ1-1; 7 nucleotides agree with TRBD1. The ends lost 6 bases at V and 5 bases at J; junction bases unmatched: 6. The CDR3 covers 13 residues. CDR3 sequence: CASRGTEGTEAFF. CDR3 bases: TGTGCCAGCAGGGGGACAGAAGGTACTGAAGCTTTCTTT.

The V and J genes are TRBV12-3 or TRBV12-4 and TRBJ2-3, with a possible D match to TRBD2 (6 bases). The CDR3 is made up of 13 amino acids. V was clipped by 3 bases and J by 6 bases, with 10 bases between them. CDR3 nucleotide sequence: TGTGCCAGCAGTTTTTATGGGGGGGATACGCAGTATTTT. As protein: CASSFYGGDTQYF.

The gene calls are TRBV7-9 and TRBJ2-1; 8 nucleotides line up with TRBD1. The CDR3 is 14 residues long. Germline CDR1 and CDR2: SEHNR and FQNEAQ (reference sequence). V was pared by 4 bases and J by 6 bases, with 5 bases of the junction left unmatched. The CDR3 spells CASSSRDRFNEQFF. Here the CDR3 DNA reads TGTGCCAGCAGCTCCCGGGACAGGTTCAATGAGCAGTTCTTC.

This clone occurred many times. This chain uses TRBV11-1 with TRBJ2-3; 7 bases are a match to TRBD2. V shed 5 bases, J shed 2 bases, and the junction held 10 bases outside the gene matches. CDR1 and CDR2 from the germline V gene are SGHAT and FQDESV (reference sequence). The CDR3 is 16 amino acids. CDR3 nucleotide sequence: TGTGCCAGCAGCGAAGCGGGGCGCCGACTCACAGATACGCAGTATTTT. Translated: CASSEAGRRLTDTQYF.

V and J are TRBV6-6 and TRBJ1-1; 7 bases agree with TRBD1. CDR3 size: 14 residues. Trimming at V came to 5 bases and at J to 4 bases, leaving 7 bases not matched to a gene. CDR1 and CDR2 from the germline V gene are MNHNY and SVGAGI (reference sequence). As DNA, the CDR3 is TGTGCCAGCAGTACTTCAGGGGACAGCACTGAAGCTTTCTTT. Amino acids: CASSTSGDSTEAFF.